Reported below is one T cell receptor (beta chain). Methods used by the authors: Reference gene primer amplification yielded estimated nucleated cell counts. Assay: immunoSEQ multiplex PCR; the TCRdb copy retains only in-frame clones and omits some. The DNA gave D and trimming, while V, J and clone size come from that table. The sample yields 60,000 to 80,000 clones, roughly 85% seen once. The CDR3 runs to 16 residues. From germline, CDR1 is SGHVS and CDR2 FQNEAQ. Trimming took 5 bases from V and 6 from J, leaving 22 bases between them. The sample comes from a study of blood T cell repertoires in COVID-19. As for the study in general: Samples came from the United States, Italy and Spain, spanning acute and convalescent COVID-19. Sample material is recorded as cDNA or gDNA derived from T cells, B-cell-depleted T cells, or PBMCs.

The chain has TRBV7-8 and TRBJ1-1; D remains ambiguous. Sequenced sample: peripheral blood. The receptor was derived from a human donor in a cohort sampled during active COVID-19. In nucleotides, the CDR3 is TGTGCCAGCAGCCGGGTGGTTTCCCGTCAGTCTTCTGAAGCTTTCTTT. Its protein is CASSRVVSRQSSEAFF.